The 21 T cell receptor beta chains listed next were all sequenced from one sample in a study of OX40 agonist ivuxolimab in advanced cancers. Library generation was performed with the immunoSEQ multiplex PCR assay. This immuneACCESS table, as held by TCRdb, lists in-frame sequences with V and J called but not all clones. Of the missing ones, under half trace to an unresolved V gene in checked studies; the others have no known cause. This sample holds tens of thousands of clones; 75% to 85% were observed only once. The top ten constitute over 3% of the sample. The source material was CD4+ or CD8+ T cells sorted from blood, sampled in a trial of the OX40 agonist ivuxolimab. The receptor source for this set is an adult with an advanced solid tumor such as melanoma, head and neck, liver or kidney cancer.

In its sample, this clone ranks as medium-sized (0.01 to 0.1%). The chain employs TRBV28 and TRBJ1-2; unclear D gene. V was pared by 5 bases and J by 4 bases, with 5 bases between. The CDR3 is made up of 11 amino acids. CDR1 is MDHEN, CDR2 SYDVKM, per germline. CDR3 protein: CASSQRYGYTF. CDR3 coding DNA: TGTGCCAGCAGTCAACGCTATGGCTACACCTTC.

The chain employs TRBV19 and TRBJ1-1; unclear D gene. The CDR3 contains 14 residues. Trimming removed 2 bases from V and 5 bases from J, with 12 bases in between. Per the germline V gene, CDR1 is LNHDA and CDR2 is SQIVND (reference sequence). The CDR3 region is CASSIREGRTEAFF. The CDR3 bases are TGTGCCAGTAGTATAAGGGAGGGAAGAACTGAAGCTTTCTTT.

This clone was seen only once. The DNA for the CDR3 is TGTGCCAGCAGCTCTTCTCAGGGGGGGGACACCGGGGAGCTGTTTTTT. Protein product: CASSSSQGGDTGELFF. This chain links TRBV11-3 with TRBJ2-2; D possibly uses TRBD1 or TRBD2 (7 bases each). V shed 4 bases and J shed 3 bases, with 15 bases lying between them. This CDR3 is built from 16 residues. Germline CDR1 SGHNT, CDR2 YENEEA.

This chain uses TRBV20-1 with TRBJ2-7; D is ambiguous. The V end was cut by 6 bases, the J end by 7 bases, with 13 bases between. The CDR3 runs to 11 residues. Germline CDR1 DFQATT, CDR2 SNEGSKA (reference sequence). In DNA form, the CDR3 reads TGCAGTGCCGAACCAACAAGGGAGCAGTACTTC. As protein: CSAEPTREQYF.

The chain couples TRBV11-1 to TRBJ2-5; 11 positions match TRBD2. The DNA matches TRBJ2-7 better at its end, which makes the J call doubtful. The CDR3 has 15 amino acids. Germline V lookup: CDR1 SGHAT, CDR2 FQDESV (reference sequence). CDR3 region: CASSLSTSGIYEQYF. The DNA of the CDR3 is TGTGCCAGCAGCTTATCGACTAGCGGGATATACGAGCAGTACTTC.

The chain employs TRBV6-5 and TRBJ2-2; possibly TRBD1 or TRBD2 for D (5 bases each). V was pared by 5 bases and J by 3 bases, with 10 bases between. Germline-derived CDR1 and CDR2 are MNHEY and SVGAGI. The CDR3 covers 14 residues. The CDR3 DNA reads TGTGCCAGCAGTGACCAGGGAGACACCGGGGAGCTGTTTTTT. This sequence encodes CASSDQGDTGELFF.

CDR3 coding DNA: TGTGCCAGCAGGCGCACCCCAGGAAACTATGGCTACACCTTC. Amino acids: CASRRTPGNYGYTF. The chain is built from TRBV6-5 and TRBJ1-2; D is unclear. Germline CDR1 and CDR2: MNHEY and SVGAGI. This CDR3 spans 14 amino acids. V gave up 6 bases and J gave up 2 bases, with 13 bases separating them.

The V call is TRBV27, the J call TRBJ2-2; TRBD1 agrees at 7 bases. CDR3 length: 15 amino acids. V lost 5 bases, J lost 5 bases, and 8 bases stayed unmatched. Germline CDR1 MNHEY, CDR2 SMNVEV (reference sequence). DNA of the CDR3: TGTGCCAGCAGTCGTACCCGACAGGGTACCGGGGAGCTGTTTTTT. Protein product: CASSRTRQGTGELFF.

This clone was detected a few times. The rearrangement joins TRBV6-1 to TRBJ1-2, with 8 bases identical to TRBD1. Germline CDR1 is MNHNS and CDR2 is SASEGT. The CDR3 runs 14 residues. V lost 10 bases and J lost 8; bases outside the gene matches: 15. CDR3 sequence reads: CATKLTQGAGGYTF. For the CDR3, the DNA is TGTGCCACTAAGCTGACCCAGGGGGCTGGGGGCTACACCTTC.

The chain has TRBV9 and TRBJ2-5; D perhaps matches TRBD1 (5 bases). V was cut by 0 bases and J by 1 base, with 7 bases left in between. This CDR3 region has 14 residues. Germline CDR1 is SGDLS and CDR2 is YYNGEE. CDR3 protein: CASSVGTLQETQYF. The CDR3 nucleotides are TGTGCCAGCAGCGTAGGGACACTCCAAGAGACCCAGTACTTC.

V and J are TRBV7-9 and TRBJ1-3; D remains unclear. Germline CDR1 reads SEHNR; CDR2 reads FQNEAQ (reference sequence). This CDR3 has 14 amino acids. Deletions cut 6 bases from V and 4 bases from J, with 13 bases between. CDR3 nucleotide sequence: TGTGCCAGCAGTCGGGTCGGGCAGGGAAACACCATATATTTT. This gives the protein CASSRVGQGNTIYF. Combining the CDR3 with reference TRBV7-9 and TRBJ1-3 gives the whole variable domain DTGVSQNPRHKITKRGQNVTFRCDPISEHNRLYWYRQTLGQGPEFLTYFQNEAQLEKSRLLSDRFSAERPKGSFSTLEIQRTEQGDSAMYLCASSRVGQGNTIYFGEGSWLTVV.

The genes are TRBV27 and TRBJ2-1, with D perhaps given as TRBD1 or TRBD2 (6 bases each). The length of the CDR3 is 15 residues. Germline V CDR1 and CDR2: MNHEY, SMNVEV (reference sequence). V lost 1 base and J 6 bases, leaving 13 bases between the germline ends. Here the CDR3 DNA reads TGTGCCAGCAGTTTATGGGGGGCGATATCCAATGAGCAGTTCTTC. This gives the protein CASSLWGAISNEQFF.

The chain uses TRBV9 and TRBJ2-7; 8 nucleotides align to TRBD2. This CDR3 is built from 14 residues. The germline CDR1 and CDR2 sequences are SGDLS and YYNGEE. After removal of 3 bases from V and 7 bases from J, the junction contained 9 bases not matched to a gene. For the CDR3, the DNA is TGTGCCAGCAGCGGCGGGTGGCTAGCGGGTGAGCAGTACTTC. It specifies CASSGGWLAGEQYF.

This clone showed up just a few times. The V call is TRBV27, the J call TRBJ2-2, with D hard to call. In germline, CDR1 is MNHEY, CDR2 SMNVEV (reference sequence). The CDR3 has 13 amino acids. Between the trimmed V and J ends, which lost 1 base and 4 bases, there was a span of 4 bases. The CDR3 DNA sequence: TGTGCCAGCAGTTTATATATCACCGGGGAGCTGTTTTTT. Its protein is CASSLYITGELFF.

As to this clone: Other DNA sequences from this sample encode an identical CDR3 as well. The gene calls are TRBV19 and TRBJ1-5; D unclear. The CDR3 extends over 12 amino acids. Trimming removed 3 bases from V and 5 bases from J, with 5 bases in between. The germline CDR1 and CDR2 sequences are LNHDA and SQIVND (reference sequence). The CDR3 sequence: CASSIPYQPQHF. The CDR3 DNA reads TGTGCCAGTAGTATCCCCTATCAGCCCCAGCATTTT.

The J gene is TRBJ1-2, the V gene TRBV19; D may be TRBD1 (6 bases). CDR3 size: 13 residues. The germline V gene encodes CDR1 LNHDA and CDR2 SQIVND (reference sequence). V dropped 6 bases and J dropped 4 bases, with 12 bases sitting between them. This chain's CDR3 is CASRSGAGYGYTF. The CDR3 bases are TGTGCCAGTAGATCGGGGGCTGGCTATGGCTACACCTTC. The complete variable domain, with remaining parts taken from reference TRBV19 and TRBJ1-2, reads DGGITQSPKYLFRKEGQNVTLSCEQNLNHDAMYWYRQDPGQGLRLIYYSQIVNDFQKGDIAEGYSVSREKKESFPLTVTSAQKNPTAFYLCASRSGAGYGYTFGSGTRLTVV.

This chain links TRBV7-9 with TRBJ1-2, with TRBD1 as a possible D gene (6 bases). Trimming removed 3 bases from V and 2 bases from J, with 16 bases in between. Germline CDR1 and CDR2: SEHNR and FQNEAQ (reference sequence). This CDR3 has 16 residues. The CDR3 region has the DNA TGTGCCAGCAGCTTCTTCCAACAGGGAGTAAACTATGGCTACACCTTC. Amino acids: CASSFFQQGVNYGYTF.

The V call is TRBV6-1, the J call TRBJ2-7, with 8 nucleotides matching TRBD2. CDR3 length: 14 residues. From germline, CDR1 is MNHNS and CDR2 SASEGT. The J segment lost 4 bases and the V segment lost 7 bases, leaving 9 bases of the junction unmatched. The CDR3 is CASKVGLGGYEQYF. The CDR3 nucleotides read TGTGCCAGCAAGGTGGGACTAGGGGGTTACGAGCAGTACTTC.

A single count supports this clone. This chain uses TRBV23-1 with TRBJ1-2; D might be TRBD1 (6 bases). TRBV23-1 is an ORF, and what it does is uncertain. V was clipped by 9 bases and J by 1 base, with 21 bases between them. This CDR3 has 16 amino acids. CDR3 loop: CASPKGQGRVNYGYTF. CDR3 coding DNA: TGCGCCAGTCCTAAGGGTCAGGGGAGAGTTAACTATGGCTACACCTTC.

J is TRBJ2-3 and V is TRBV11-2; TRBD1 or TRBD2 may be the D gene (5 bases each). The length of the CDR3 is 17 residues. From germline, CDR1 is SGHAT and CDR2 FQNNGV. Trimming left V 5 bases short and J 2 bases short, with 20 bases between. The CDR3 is CASSRGISMEVTDTQYF. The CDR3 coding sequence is TGTGCCAGCAGCCGGGGCATCTCTATGGAAGTCACAGATACGCAGTATTTT.

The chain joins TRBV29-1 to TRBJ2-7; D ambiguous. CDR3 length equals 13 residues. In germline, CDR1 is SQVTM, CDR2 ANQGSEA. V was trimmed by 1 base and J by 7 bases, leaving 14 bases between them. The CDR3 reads CSVEGLERLEQYF. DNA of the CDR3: TGCAGCGTTGAAGGGCTGGAGAGGTTAGAGCAGTACTTC.